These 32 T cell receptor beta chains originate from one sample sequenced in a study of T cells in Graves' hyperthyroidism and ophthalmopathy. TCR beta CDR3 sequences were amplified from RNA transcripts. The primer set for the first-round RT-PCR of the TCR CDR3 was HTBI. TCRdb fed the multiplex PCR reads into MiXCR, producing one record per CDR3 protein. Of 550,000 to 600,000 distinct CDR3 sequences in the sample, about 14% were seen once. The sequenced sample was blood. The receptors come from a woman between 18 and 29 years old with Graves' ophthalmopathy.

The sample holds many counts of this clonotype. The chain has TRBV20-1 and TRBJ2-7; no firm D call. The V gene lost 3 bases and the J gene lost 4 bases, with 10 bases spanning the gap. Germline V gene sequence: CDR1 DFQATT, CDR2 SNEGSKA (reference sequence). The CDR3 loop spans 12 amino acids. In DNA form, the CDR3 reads TGCAGTGCTAGCCCGAACGGTTACGAGCAGTACTTC. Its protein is CSASPNGYEQYF.

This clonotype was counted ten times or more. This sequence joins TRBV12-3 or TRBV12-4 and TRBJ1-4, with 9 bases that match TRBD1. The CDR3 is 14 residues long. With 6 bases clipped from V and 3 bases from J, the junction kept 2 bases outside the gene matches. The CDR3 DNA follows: TGTGCCAGCAGGGGGGACAGGGCTAATGAAAAACTGTTTTTT. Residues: CASRGDRANEKLFF.

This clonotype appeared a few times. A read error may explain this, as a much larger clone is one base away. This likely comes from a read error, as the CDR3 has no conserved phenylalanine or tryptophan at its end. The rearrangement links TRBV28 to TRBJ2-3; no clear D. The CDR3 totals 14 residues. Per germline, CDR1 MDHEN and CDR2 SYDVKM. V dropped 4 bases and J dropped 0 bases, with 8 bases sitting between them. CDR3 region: CASSSAVSTDTQYS. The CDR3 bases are TGTGCCAGCAGTTCGGCGGTTAGCACAGATACGCAGTATTCT.

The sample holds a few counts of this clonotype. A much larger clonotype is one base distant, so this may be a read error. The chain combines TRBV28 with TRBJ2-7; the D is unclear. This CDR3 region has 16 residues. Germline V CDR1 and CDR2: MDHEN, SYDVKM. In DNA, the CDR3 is TGTGCCAGCAGTCCTACACCTGGACGACCCGCCAACGAGCAGCACTTC. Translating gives CASSPTPGRPANEQHF.

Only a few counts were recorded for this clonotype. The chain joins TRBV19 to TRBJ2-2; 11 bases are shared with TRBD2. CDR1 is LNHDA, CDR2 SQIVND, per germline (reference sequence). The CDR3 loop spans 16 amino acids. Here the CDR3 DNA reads TGTGCTACGACGGGACTAGCGGACGCGAACACCGGGGAGCTGTTTTTT. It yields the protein CATTGLADANTGELFF.

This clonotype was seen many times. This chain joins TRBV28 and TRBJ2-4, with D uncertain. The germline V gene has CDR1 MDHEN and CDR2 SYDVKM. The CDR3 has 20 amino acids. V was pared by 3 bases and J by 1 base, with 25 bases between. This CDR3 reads CASSLISLRLKKGAKNIQYF. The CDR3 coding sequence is TGTGCCAGCAGTTTGATATCCCTACGATTAAAAAAAGGGGCCAAAAACATTCAGTACTTC.

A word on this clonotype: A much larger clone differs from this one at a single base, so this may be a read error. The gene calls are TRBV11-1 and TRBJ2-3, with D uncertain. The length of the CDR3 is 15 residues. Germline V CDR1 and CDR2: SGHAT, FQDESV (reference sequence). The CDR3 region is CAGSLEVRSTDTQYF. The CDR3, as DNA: TGTGCCGGCAGCTTAGAGGTTCGGAGCACAGATACGCAGTATTTT.

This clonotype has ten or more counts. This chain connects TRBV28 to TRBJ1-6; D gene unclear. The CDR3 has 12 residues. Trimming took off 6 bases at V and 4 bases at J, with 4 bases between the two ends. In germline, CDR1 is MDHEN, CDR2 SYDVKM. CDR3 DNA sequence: TGTGCCAGCAGACGGTATAATTCACCCCTCCACTTT. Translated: CASRRYNSPLHF.

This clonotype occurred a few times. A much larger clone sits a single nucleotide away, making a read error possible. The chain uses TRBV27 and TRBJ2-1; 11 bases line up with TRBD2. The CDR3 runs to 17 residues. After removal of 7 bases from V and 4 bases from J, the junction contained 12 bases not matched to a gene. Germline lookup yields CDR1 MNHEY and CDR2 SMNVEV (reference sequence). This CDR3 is CASNQPSGRSLYNEQFF. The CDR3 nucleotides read TGTGCCAGCAATCAGCCTAGCGGGAGGAGTCTTTACAATGAGCAGTTCTTC.

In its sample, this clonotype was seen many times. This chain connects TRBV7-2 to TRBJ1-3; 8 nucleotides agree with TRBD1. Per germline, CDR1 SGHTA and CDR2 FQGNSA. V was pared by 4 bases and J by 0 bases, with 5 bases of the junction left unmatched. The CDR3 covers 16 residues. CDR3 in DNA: TGTGCCAGCAGCTCTGGACAGGGACGCTCTGGAAACACCATATATTTT. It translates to CASSSGQGRSGNTIYF.

CDR3 amino acids: CASSPGTLDQPQHF. In DNA form, the CDR3 reads TGTGCCAGCTCACCCGGGACACTTGATCAGCCCCAGCATTTT. This sequence joins TRBV18 and TRBJ1-5; the D gene is possibly TRBD1 (6 bases). CDR3 length: 14 residues. V lost 3 bases and J lost 5, with 11 bases in between. Germline-derived CDR1 and CDR2 are KGHSH and LQKENI.

The CDR3 loop is CATSDHREAEEKLFF. CDR3 in DNA: TGTGCCACCAGTGACCACAGGGAGGCAGAGGAAAAACTGTTTTTT. The rearrangement joins TRBV24-1 to TRBJ1-4; weak D call: TRBD1 (6 bases). From germline, CDR1 is KGHDR and CDR2 SFDVKD. The CDR3 sequence is 15 residues long. Trimming stripped 4 bases from V and 8 bases from J, with 16 bases between.

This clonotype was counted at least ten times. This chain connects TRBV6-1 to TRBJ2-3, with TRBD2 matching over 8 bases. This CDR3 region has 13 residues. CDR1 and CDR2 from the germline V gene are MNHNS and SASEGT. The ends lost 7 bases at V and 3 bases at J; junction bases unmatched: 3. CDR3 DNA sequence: TGTGCCAGCAAGGTAGCGGGAACAGATACGCAGTATTTT. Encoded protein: CASKVAGTDTQYF.

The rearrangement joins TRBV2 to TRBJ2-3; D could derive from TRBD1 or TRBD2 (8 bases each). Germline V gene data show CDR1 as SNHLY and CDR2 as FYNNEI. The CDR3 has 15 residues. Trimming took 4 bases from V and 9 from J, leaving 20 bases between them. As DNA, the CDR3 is TGTGCCAGCAGTGTAGCGGGACAGGAGACTCTAACGCAGTATTTT. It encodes CASSVAGQETLTQYF.

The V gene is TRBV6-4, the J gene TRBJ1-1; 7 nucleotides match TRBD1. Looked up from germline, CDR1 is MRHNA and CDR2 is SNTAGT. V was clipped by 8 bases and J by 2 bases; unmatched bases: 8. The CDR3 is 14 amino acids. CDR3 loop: CASAPGGKNTEAFF. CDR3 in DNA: TGTGCCAGCGCCCCAGGGGGGAAAAACACTGAAGCTTTCTTT.

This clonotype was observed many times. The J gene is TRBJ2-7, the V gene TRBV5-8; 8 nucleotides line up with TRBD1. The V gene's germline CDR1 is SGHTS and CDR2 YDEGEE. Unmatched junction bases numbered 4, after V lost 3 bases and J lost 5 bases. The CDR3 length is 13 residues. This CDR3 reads CASSSRGPHEQYF. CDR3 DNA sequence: TGTGCCAGCAGCTCCAGGGGGCCCCACGAGCAGTACTTC.

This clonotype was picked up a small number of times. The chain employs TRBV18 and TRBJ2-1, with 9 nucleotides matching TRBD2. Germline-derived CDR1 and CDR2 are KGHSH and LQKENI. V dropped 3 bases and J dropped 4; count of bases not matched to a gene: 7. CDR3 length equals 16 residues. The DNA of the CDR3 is TGTGCCAGCTCACCTGGGTCTAGCGGGGAATACAATGAGCAGTTCTTC. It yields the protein CASSPGSSGEYNEQFF.

CDR3 region: CATSTAGGPLGETQYF. The CDR3 nucleotides read TGTGCCACTTCCACAGCGGGAGGGCCGTTGGGAGAGACCCAGTACTTC. The J gene is TRBJ2-5, the V gene TRBV24-1; 10 nucleotides agree with TRBD2. Trimming removed 10 bases from V and 4 bases from J; junction bases left unmatched: 14. The germline V gene has CDR1 KGHDR and CDR2 SFDVKD. The CDR3 has 16 amino acids.

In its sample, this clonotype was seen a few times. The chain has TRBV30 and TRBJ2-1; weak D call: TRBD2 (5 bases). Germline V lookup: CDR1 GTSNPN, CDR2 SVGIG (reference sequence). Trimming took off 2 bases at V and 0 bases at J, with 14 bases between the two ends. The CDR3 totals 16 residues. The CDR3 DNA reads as TGTGCCTGGAGTAGCCCGAGGGTAAGCTCCTACAATGAGCAGTTCTTC. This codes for CAWSSPRVSSYNEQFF.

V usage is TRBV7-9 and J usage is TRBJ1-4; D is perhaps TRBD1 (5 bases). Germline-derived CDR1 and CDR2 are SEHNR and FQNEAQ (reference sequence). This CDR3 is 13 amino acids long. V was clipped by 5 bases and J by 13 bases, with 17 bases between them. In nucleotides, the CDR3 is TGTGCCAGCAGCCCACCGGGGGTCCCTTCACTGTTTTTT. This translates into CASSPPGVPSLFF.

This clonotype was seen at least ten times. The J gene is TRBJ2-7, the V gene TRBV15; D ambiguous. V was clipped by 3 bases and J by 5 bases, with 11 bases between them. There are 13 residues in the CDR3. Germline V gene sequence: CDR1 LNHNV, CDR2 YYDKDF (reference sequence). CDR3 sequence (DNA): TGTGCCACCAGCAGGGACCTGATCGACGAGCAGTACTTC. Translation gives CATSRDLIDEQYF.

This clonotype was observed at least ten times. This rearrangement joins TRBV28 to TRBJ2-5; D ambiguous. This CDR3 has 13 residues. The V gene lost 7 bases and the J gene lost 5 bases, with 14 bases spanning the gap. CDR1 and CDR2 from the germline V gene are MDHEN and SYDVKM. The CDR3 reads CASKGSGRETQYF. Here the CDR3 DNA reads TGTGCCAGCAAGGGATCAGGCAGGGAGACCCAGTACTTC.

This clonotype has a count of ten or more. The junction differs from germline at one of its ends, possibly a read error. The CDR3 sequence: CASSLARGGGWLF. DNA for the CDR3: TGTGCCAGCAGTTTAGCCCGGGGAGGGGGTTGGCTCTTC. This chain joins TRBV12-3 or TRBV12-4 and TRBJ2-1; weak D call: TRBD2 (7 bases). The CDR3 length is 13 residues.

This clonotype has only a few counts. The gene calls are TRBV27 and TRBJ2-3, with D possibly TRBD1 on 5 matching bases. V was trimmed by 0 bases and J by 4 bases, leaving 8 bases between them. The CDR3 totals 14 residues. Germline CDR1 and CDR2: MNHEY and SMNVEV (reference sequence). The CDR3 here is CASSLSGAADTQYF. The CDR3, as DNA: TGTGCCAGCAGTTTATCAGGGGCCGCAGATACGCAGTATTTT.

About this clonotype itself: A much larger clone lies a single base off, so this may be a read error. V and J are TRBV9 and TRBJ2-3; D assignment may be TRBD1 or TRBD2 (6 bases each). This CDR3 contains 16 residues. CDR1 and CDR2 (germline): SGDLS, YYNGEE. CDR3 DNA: TGTGCCAGCAGCCCCCGGAGGGATCGCAGGACAGATACGCGGTATTTT. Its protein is CASSPRRDRRTDTRYF.

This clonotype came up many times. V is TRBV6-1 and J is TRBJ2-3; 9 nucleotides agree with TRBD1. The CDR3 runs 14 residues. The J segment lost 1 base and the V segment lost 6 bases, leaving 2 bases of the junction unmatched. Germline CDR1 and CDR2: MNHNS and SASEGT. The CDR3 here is CASRDRGGTDTQYF. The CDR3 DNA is TGTGCCAGCAGGGACAGGGGTGGCACAGATACGCAGTATTTT.

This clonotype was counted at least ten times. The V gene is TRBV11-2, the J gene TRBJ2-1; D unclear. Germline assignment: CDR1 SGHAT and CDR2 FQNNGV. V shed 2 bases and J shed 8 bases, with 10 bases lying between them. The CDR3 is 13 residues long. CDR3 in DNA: TGTGCCAGCAGCTTATGGAACTCTCATGAGCAGTTCTTC. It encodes CASSLWNSHEQFF.

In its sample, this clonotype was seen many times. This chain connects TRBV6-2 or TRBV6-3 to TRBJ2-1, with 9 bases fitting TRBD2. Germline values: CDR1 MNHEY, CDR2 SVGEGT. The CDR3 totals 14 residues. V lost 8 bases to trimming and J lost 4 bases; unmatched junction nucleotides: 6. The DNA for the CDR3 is TGTGCCAGCGACCCTAGCGGGAATTACAATGAGCAGTTCTTC. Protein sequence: CASDPSGNYNEQFF.

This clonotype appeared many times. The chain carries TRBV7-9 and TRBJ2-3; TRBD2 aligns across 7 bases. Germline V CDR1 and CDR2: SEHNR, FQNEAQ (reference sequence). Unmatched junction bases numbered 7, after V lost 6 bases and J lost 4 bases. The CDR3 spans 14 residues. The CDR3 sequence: CASSGRAGPDTQYF. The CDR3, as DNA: TGTGCCAGCAGTGGGAGGGCAGGTCCAGATACGCAGTATTTT.

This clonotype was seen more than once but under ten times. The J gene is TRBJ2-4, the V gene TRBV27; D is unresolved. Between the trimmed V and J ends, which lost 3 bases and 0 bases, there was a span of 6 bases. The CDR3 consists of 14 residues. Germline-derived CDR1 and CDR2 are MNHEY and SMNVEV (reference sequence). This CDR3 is CASSFLRAKNIQYF. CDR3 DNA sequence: TGTGCCAGCAGTTTTCTGAGAGCCAAAAACATTCAGTACTTC.

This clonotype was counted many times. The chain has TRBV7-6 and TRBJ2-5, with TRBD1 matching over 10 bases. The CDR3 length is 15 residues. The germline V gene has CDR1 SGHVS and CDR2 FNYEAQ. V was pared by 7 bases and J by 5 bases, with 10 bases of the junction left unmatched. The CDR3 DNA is TGTGCCAGCACCGAGCGGGACAGGGGCAGGGAGACCCAGTACTTC. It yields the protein CASTERDRGRETQYF.

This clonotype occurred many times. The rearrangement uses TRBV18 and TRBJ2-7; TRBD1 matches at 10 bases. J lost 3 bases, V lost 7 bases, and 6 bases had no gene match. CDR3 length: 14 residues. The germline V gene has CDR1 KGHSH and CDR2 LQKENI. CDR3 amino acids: CASFSGTGDYEQYF. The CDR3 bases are TGTGCCAGCTTTTCCGGGACAGGGGACTACGAGCAGTACTTC.